This TCR beta chain was identified in a study of blood T cell repertoires in COVID-19. Looking at the study overall: Collection of acute and convalescent COVID-19 samples took place in the United States, Italy and Spain. The analysed material was cDNA or gDNA that came from T cells, B-cell-depleted T cells, or PBMCs.

Per the authors' pipeline: Reference gene primer amplification gave estimated nucleated cell counts. This table comes from immunoSEQ multiplex PCR, and its TCRdb copy is limited to in-frame clones, with some not included. V, J and clone size are taken as reported in that table, and D and trimming were inferred from the DNA itself. The table records some 150,000 clones, roughly 86% of them present only once. The germline CDR1 and CDR2 sequences are ENHRY and SYGVKD. CDR3 length equals 15 residues. The ends lost 6 bases at V and 4 bases at J; junction bases unmatched: 5. This receptor was taken from a human donor in a cohort sampled during active COVID-19. The rearrangement joins TRBV10-3 to TRBJ2-1, with TRBD2 matching 11 bases. The source material was peripheral blood. CDR3 bases: TGTGCCATCAGGAAGACTAGCGGGGATTACAATGAGCAGTTCTTC. Residues: CAIRKTSGDYNEQFF.